One and the same sample provided the 14 T cell receptor beta chains below, sequenced in a study of blood T cell repertoires in COVID-19. Clones were sequenced by immunoSEQ multiplex PCR, and TCRdb holds only the in-frame ones, with some missing. The data contain under 550,000 clones, approximately 90% of them singletons. The specimen sequenced was peripheral blood. These receptors all stem from a man aged 18 to 29 with COVID-19, enrolled during active disease.

V gene TRBV9 combines with J gene TRBJ2-4; 9 positions match TRBD1. Trimming at V came to 4 bases and at J to 2 bases, leaving 19 bases not matched to a gene. The CDR3 covers 20 residues. Germline V gene sequence: CDR1 SGDLS, CDR2 YYNGEE. The chain's CDR3 is CASSTRWDRVIGLTKNIQYF. CDR3 DNA sequence: TGTGCCAGCAGCACGAGATGGGACAGGGTTATCGGTTTGACCAAAAACATTCAGTACTTC.

This clone was seen a few times. This sequence joins TRBV20-1 and TRBJ2-2, with D possibly matching TRBD2 (5 bases). The germline V and J ends were trimmed by 3 bases and 4 bases, with 9 bases remaining between them. In germline, CDR1 is DFQATT, CDR2 SNEGSKA (reference sequence). The CDR3 has 13 residues. CDR3 sequence: CSASSGFTGELFF. Written as DNA, the CDR3 is TGCAGTGCTAGTTCGGGGTTCACCGGGGAGCTGTTTTTT.

The chain joins TRBV5-1 to TRBJ2-3; TRBD2 matches 8 bases. Germline assignment: CDR1 SGHRS and CDR2 YFSETQ. The V and J ends lost 0 bases and 0 bases, in that order; junction bases with no gene match: 15. CDR3 size: 20 residues. CDR3 loop: CASSLGNSAGGLGSTDTQYF. For the CDR3, the DNA is TGCGCCAGCAGCTTGGGAAATTCTGCGGGGGGTCTGGGGAGCACAGATACGCAGTATTTT. The full variable domain, in which reference TRBV5-1 and TRBJ2-3 provide the parts outside the CDR3, is KAGVTQTPRYLIKTRGQQVTLSCSPISGHRSVSWYQQTPGQGLQFLFEYFSETQRNKGNFPGRFSGRQFSNSRSEMNVSTLELGDSALYLCASSLGNSAGGLGSTDTQYFGPGTRLTVL.

The chain joins TRBV7-8 to TRBJ2-3; 14 bases fit TRBD2. The V gene end was trimmed by 5 bases and the J gene end by 3 bases; junction bases not matched to a gene: 4. Germline V gene sequence: CDR1 SGHVS, CDR2 FQNEAQ. CDR3 size: 16 residues. As DNA, the CDR3 is TGTGCCAGCAGCGCCGGGACTAGCGGGAGTACAGATACGCAGTATTTT. Translated, it gives CASSAGTSGSTDTQYF.

The chain is built from TRBV6-6 and TRBJ2-5; 9 bases align to TRBD2. Trimming removed 6 bases from V and 3 bases from J; junction bases left unmatched: 2. Per the germline V gene, CDR1 is MNHNY and CDR2 is SVGAGI (reference sequence). CDR3 length: 13 amino acids. The CDR3 reads CASRIAGEETQYF. The CDR3 nucleotides read TGTGCCAGCAGAATAGCGGGAGAAGAGACCCAGTACTTC.

The V gene is TRBV4-2, the J gene TRBJ2-5; 7 bases line up with TRBD1. Germline V CDR1 and CDR2: LGHNA, YNFKEQ. Losses at the gene ends were 0 bases for V and 5 bases for J; bases not matched to a gene: 6. The CDR3 length is 15 residues. This chain's CDR3 is CASSQDQGTAETQYF. CDR3 nucleotides: TGTGCCAGCAGCCAAGATCAGGGGACAGCGGAGACCCAGTACTTC.

This chain connects TRBV5-4 to TRBJ2-7; perhaps TRBD2 as D (5 bases). The CDR3 has 14 residues. CDR1 SGHNT and CDR2 YYREEE come from the germline V gene (reference sequence). V was shortened by 4 bases and J by 3 bases, with 14 bases between the two germline ends. CDR3 sequence: CASSLGPEGYEQYF. CDR3 sequence (DNA): TGTGCCAGCAGCCTCGGACCAGAGGGCTACGAGCAGTACTTC.

This sequence joins TRBV7-9 and TRBJ2-7; D perhaps matches TRBD1 (6 bases). Trimming pared 5 bases from V and 2 bases from J, leaving 13 bases between. From germline, CDR1 is SEHNR and CDR2 FQNEAQ (reference sequence). The CDR3 contains 14 residues. This CDR3 is CASSPRDTPYEQYF. Here the CDR3 DNA reads TGTGCCAGCAGCCCCCGGGACACCCCCTACGAGCAGTACTTC.

Here the CDR3 DNA reads TGTGCCAGCAGCTTGGGAGGCCAGCTACAAGAGACCCAGTACTTC. Its translation is CASSLGGQLQETQYF. This chain links TRBV5-4 with TRBJ2-5; D unclear. The CDR3 has 15 amino acids. The V end was cut by 0 bases, the J end by 2 bases, with 11 bases between. CDR1 and CDR2 from the germline V gene are SGHNT and YYREEE (reference sequence).

The CDR3 protein is CASRSTTGAGYTF. The CDR3 coding sequence is TGTGCCAGCAGATCAACTACAGGGGCCGGCTACACCTTC. J is TRBJ1-2 and V is TRBV6-5, with 7 bases aligning to TRBD1. The J segment lost 8 bases and the V segment lost 6 bases, leaving 9 bases of the junction unmatched. Germline V lookup: CDR1 MNHEY, CDR2 SVGAGI. The CDR3 contains 13 residues.

J is TRBJ2-5 and V is TRBV5-8, with TRBD1 matching over 10 bases. Germline V gene lookup returns CDR1 SGHTS and CDR2 YDEGEE. The V gene end was trimmed by 4 bases and the J gene end by 5 bases; junction bases not matched to a gene: 8. This CDR3 has 15 residues. This chain's CDR3 is CASSHRTGGVETQYF. Here the CDR3 DNA reads TGTGCCAGCAGCCACCGGACAGGGGGAGTGGAGACCCAGTACTTC.

The chain combines TRBV7-8 with TRBJ2-5; 11 bases align to TRBD2. This CDR3 comprises 15 residues. The ends lost 8 bases at V and 1 base at J; junction bases unmatched: 6. The germline gives CDR1 SGHVS, CDR2 FQNEAQ. The CDR3, as DNA: TGTGCCAGCGTTATAGCGGGAGGGCTCCAAGAGACCCAGTACTTC. It specifies CASVIAGGLQETQYF.

The sample holds a few counts of this clone. The chain links TRBV5-6 to TRBJ2-2, with 15 bases lining up with TRBD2. Per the germline V gene, CDR1 is SGHDT and CDR2 is YYEEEE. This CDR3 contains 18 residues. The J segment lost 7 bases and the V segment lost 4 bases, leaving 11 bases of the junction unmatched. CDR3 sequence: CASSLGLAGGRRGGELFF. CDR3 DNA: TGTGCCAGCAGCCTCGGACTAGCGGGGGGGCGGCGTGGCGGGGAGCTGTTTTTT.

This chain joins TRBV30 and TRBJ2-7; 12 positions match TRBD2. CDR1 and CDR2 from the germline V gene are GTSNPN and SVGIG (reference sequence). The CDR3 totals 13 residues. V shed 7 bases and J 6 bases; nucleotides not matched to a gene: 7. In DNA, the CDR3 is TGTGCCTCATCGGGACTAGCGGGTGGCGAGCAGTACTTC. Protein product: CASSGLAGGEQYF.